The entry that follows covers one T cell receptor (beta chain) sequence. Authors' analysis steps: Reference gene primer amplification gave nucleated cell count estimates. Some clones are missing from TCRdb's copy, which holds only in-frame ones; the method was immunoSEQ multiplex PCR. For V, J and clone size, that table is used; D and trimming come from the DNA. The repertoire holds some 210,000 clones, with 80% to 90% as singletons. These data belong to a study of blood T cell repertoires in COVID-19. Whole-study context: The samples span acute and convalescent COVID-19 from the United States, Italy and Spain.

This CDR3 comprises 10 residues. V was cut by 0 bases and J by 8 bases, with 2 bases left in between. Germline-derived CDR1 and CDR2 are SQVTM and ANQGSEA. The age range of participants was 18 to 89 years, with residence in about two dozen US areas. Participant-reported clinical history was the basis for cohort assignment. V gene TRBV29-1 combines with J gene TRBJ2-1; D is ambiguous. Sequenced: PBMCs or T cells enriched from blood (not recorded which). The receptor's source is a man aged 18 to 30 with acute COVID-19. DNA of the CDR3: TGCAGCGTTGAAGACGATGAGCAGTTCTTC. Translation gives CSVEDDEQFF.